The 30 T cell receptor beta chains below were found in one sample sequenced in a study of beta chain features in type 1 diabetes. Study-wide findings and caveats: Shorter TCRB CDR3s, moderately but significantly so, were found in Type 1 diabetes patients in all four CD4+ subsets.

Since all of the isolated RNA was reverse transcribed, expressed TCRB transcripts were what got sequenced. The data were produced by immunoSEQ multiplex PCR, yet TCRdb's version contains in-frame clones alone and is incomplete. The sample lists some 130,000 clones, approximately 10% seen once, with around 0.7% in the top ten. These receptors have no known antigen. The specimen was central memory CD4+ T cells from blood. Receptors originate from a young man with type 1 diabetes.

For the CDR3, the DNA is TGTGCCAGCAGTTTAGCAGCTAACTATGGCTACACCTTC. It specifies CASSLAANYGYTF. J is TRBJ1-2 and V is TRBV28; D ambiguous. Trimming stripped 2 bases from V and 0 bases from J, with 4 bases between. Germline V gene lookup returns CDR1 MDHEN and CDR2 SYDVKM. The CDR3 runs to 13 residues.

The CDR3 DNA sequence: TGTGCCACCAGCAGGCAGACGGTCGGAGTTAGCAATCAGCCCCAGCATTTT. Its protein product is CATSRQTVGVSNQPQHF. The V and J genes are TRBV15 and TRBJ1-5; D is uncertain. The ends were cut back, 3 bases at V and 0 bases at J, with 15 bases in the middle. The germline V gene encodes CDR1 LNHNV and CDR2 YYDKDF (reference sequence). CDR3 size: 17 residues.

The rearrangement joins TRBV4-3 to TRBJ1-1; D is unclear. The V end was cut by 0 bases, the J end by 4 bases, with 9 bases between. This CDR3 is built from 14 residues. Germline V CDR1 and CDR2: LGHNA, YSLEER. CDR3 in amino acids: CASSQDPTSTEAFF. CDR3 in DNA: TGCGCCAGCAGCCAAGATCCGACAAGCACTGAAGCTTTCTTT.

This clone was seen a few times. The V and J genes are TRBV7-3 and TRBJ2-5; 10 bases match TRBD1. V gave up 5 bases and J gave up 2 bases; unmatched junction bases: 5. Per the germline V gene, CDR1 is SGHTA and CDR2 is FQGTGA. The CDR3 runs 15 residues. The CDR3 spells CASSPGTGAQETQYF. CDR3 coding DNA: TGTGCCAGCAGCCCCGGGACAGGGGCACAAGAGACCCAGTACTTC.

V usage is TRBV5-1 and J usage is TRBJ2-7; 9 positions match TRBD1. In germline, CDR1 is SGHRS, CDR2 YFSETQ. Trimming took 0 bases from V and 5 from J; bases not matched to a gene: 6. This CDR3 contains 15 residues. The CDR3 DNA follows: TGCGCCAGCAGCTTGGCCCCCGGGACAGGGAACGAGCAGTACTTC. Translated: CASSLAPGTGNEQYF.

This chain connects TRBV6-5 to TRBJ1-3; D is unresolved. Between the trimmed V and J ends, which lost 6 bases and 2 bases, there was a span of 11 bases. The CDR3 consists of 14 residues. Germline CDR1 is MNHEY and CDR2 is SVGAGI. The CDR3 region is CASRREITGNTIYF. The CDR3 DNA sequence: TGTGCCAGCAGGCGGGAAATAACTGGAAACACCATATATTTT.

The rearrangement joins TRBV28 to TRBJ1-2, with a possible D match to TRBD1 (6 bases). This CDR3 comprises 15 residues. Germline-derived CDR1 and CDR2 are MDHEN and SYDVKM. V was shortened by 4 bases and J by 6 bases, with 18 bases between the two germline ends. This chain's CDR3 is CASSSVEGQSNGYTF. CDR3 nucleotide sequence: TGTGCCAGCAGTTCGGTTGAGGGACAATCGAATGGCTACACCTTC.

This chain uses TRBV6-5 with TRBJ2-7; TRBD1 matches at 8 bases. Germline CDR1 MNHEY, CDR2 SVGAGI. V dropped 5 bases and J dropped 3; count of bases not matched to a gene: 6. There are 14 residues in the CDR3. CDR3 residues: CASSAHRGVYEQYF. CDR3 coding DNA: TGTGCCAGCAGTGCACACAGGGGGGTCTACGAGCAGTACTTC.

In this sample, this clone turned up many times. The chain recombines TRBV5-6 with TRBJ2-6; no firm D call. CDR1 SGHDT and CDR2 YYEEEE come from the germline V gene. The CDR3 is made up of 14 amino acids. Trimming stripped 3 bases from V and 1 base from J, with 5 bases between. CDR3 bases: TGTGCCAGCAGCTCAAAATCTGGGGCCAACGTCCTGACTTTC. Amino acid sequence: CASSSKSGANVLTF.

The chain combines TRBV9 with TRBJ1-5; D gene ambiguous. This CDR3 comprises 14 residues. In germline, CDR1 is SGDLS, CDR2 YYNGEE. With 4 bases removed from V and 5 bases from J, the gap between germline ends came to 13 bases. CDR3 sequence: CASSLSTDDQPQHF. CDR3 DNA sequence: TGTGCCAGCAGCCTAAGTACAGATGATCAGCCCCAGCATTTT.

This clone was observed a few times. This chain joins TRBV9 and TRBJ2-5; D ambiguous. V was shortened by 3 bases and J by 2 bases, with 8 bases between the two germline ends. This CDR3 contains 13 residues. CDR1 and CDR2 (germline): SGDLS, YYNGEE. The CDR3: CASSATAQETQYF. For the CDR3, the DNA is TGTGCCAGCAGCGCGACTGCTCAAGAGACCCAGTACTTC.

This clone came up once. The V and J genes are TRBV5-1 and TRBJ2-3; D call uncertain. This CDR3 comprises 12 residues. Germline CDR1 is SGHRS and CDR2 is YFSETQ. V lost 0 bases to trimming and J lost 8 bases, with 7 bases between them. CDR3 in DNA: TGCGCCAGCAGCTTGGTTCCGGGTACGCAGTATTTT. It encodes CASSLVPGTQYF.

J is TRBJ1-5 and V is TRBV30, with TRBD1 matching over 8 bases. With 3 bases clipped from V and 4 bases from J, the junction kept 8 bases outside the gene matches. This CDR3 has 15 amino acids. The V gene's germline CDR1 is GTSNPN and CDR2 SVGIG (reference sequence). The CDR3, as DNA: TGTGCCTGGAGCGGAGGACAGGGCAGAAATCAGCCCCAGCATTTT. Translation gives CAWSGGQGRNQPQHF.

In this sample, this clone turned up a few times. Given the absence of the conserved phenylalanine or tryptophan at the CDR3 end, a read error is likely. The DNA is omitted, as the CDR3 cannot be located on it reliably, and the CDR3 follows TCRdb's listing. V gene TRBV6-9 combines with J gene TRBJ1-1. Ends included, the CDR3 has 8 residues. Germline values: CDR1 MNHGY, CDR2 SVAAGI. The CDR3 sequence: CASTSPGE.

A few counts support this clone. The rearrangement joins TRBV29-1 to TRBJ2-3, with D tentatively TRBD2 (8 bases). This CDR3 region has 16 residues. The ends were cut back, 5 bases at V and 1 base at J, with 19 bases in the middle. CDR1 and CDR2 (germline): SQVTM, ANQGSEA. The CDR3 sequence is CSVLPGGGEGTDTQYF. The CDR3, as DNA: TGCAGCGTTCTCCCGGGAGGGGGCGAGGGCACAGATACGCAGTATTTT.

This clone has just a few counts. The chain carries TRBV9 and TRBJ2-5; 10 bases are a match to TRBD2. This CDR3 region has 13 residues. The junction had 1 base not matched to a gene; V was cut back by 3 bases and J by 5 bases. CDR1 and CDR2 (germline): SGDLS, YYNGEE. CDR3 sequence (DNA): TGTGCCAGCAGCGCTAGCGGGGGTGAGACCCAGTACTTC. This sequence encodes CASSASGGETQYF.

This chain joins TRBV5-6 and TRBJ1-2; D ambiguous. This CDR3 has 11 amino acids. CDR1 SGHDT and CDR2 YYEEEE come from the germline V gene. The germline V and J ends were trimmed by 3 bases and 5 bases, with 5 bases remaining between them. The CDR3 protein is CASSSGYGYTF. The CDR3 DNA is TGTGCCAGCAGCTCGGGATATGGCTACACCTTC.

Only a few counts were recorded for this clone. The chain combines TRBV7-9 with TRBJ2-4, with TRBD2 identical over 8 bases. The CDR3 totals 15 residues. From germline, CDR1 is SEHNR and CDR2 FQNEAQ (reference sequence). V lost 6 bases, J lost 5 bases, and 9 bases stayed unmatched. In DNA, the CDR3 is TGTGCCAGCAGTCTAGGCGGGAGGAGTCAAAACATTCAGTACTTC. Translation gives CASSLGGRSQNIQYF. Full variable domain (rest looked up from reference TRBV7-9 and TRBJ2-4): DTGVSQNPRHKITKRGQNVTFRCDPISEHNRLYWYRQTLGQGPEFLTYFQNEAQLEKSRLLSDRFSAERPKGSFSTLEIQRTEQGDSAMYLCASSLGGRSQNIQYFGAGTRLSVL.

The chain employs TRBV18 and TRBJ2-1; 11 bases are shared with TRBD2. This CDR3 is built from 19 residues. Germline trimming cut 6 bases from V and 0 bases from J; bases unmatched to any gene: 13. Germline assignment: CDR1 KGHSH and CDR2 LQKENI. CDR3 sequence reads: CASSPTSGTSGSSYNEQFF. In nucleotides, the CDR3 is TGTGCCAGCTCGCCTACTTCCGGGACTAGCGGTTCCTCCTACAATGAGCAGTTCTTC.

This clone was seen a handful of times. This chain uses TRBV29-1 with TRBJ1-2, with 8 bases aligning to TRBD1. There are 13 residues in the CDR3. J lost 4 bases, V lost 4 bases, and 5 bases had no gene match. The germline V gene has CDR1 SQVTM and CDR2 ANQGSEA. The CDR3 loop reads CSVADREAYGYTF. CDR3 nucleotide sequence: TGCAGCGTTGCGGACAGGGAGGCCTATGGCTACACCTTC.

The V and J genes are TRBV7-3 and TRBJ1-4; a possible D gene is TRBD1 (6 bases). The CDR3 loop spans 12 amino acids. CDR1 is SGHTA and CDR2 is FQGTGA in the germline V gene. V lost 3 bases, J lost 8 bases, and 7 bases lay in between. CDR3 loop: CASSLQGEKLFF. The CDR3 coding sequence is TGTGCCAGCAGCTTGCAGGGGGAAAAACTGTTTTTT. The whole variable domain, filled in from reference TRBV7-3 and TRBJ1-4, reads GAGVSQTPSNKVTEKGKYVELRCDPISGHTALYWYRQSLGQGPEFLIYFQGTGAADDSGLPNDRFFAVRPEGSVSTLKIQRTERGDSAVYLCASSLQGEKLFFGSGTQLSVL.

The chain couples TRBV25-1 to TRBJ1-2, with D uncertain. Trimming left V 1 base short and J 10 bases short, with 10 bases between. Germline assignment: CDR1 MGHDK and CDR2 SYGVNS. The length of the CDR3 is 12 residues. The CDR3: CASSEFPSIYTF. For the CDR3, the DNA is TGTGCCAGCAGTGAATTCCCCAGTATCTACACCTTC.

V gene TRBV9 combines with J gene TRBJ1-1; D possibly corresponds to TRBD1 (6 bases). CDR1 and CDR2 from the germline V gene are SGDLS and YYNGEE. The CDR3 has 15 amino acids. Trimming left V 0 bases short and J 0 bases short, with 9 bases between. As DNA, the CDR3 is TGTGCCAGCAGCGTAGACGGACAGTTGAACACTGAAGCTTTCTTT. Protein product: CASSVDGQLNTEAFF.

V and J are TRBV5-4 and TRBJ1-5, with TRBD1 matching over 8 bases. The CDR3 sequence is 15 residues long. With 4 bases clipped from V and 4 bases from J, the junction kept 7 bases outside the gene matches. Germline lookup yields CDR1 SGHNT and CDR2 YYREEE (reference sequence). The CDR3 nucleotides read TGTGCCAGCAGCGCGGGACAGGAGCCTAATCAGCCCCAGCATTTT. Translation gives CASSAGQEPNQPQHF.

This chain uses TRBV4-3 with TRBJ2-5, with D possibly being TRBD2 (6 bases). Trimming shortened V by 1 base and J by 9 bases, and 15 bases separated the two germline ends. Germline CDR1 and CDR2: LGHNA and YSLEER. This CDR3 is built from 14 residues. CDR3 DNA sequence: TGCGCCAGCAGCCAAGTTTCAAGTAGGGAGGCCCAGTACTTC. Translated, it gives CASSQVSSREAQYF.

The CDR3 DNA follows: TGTGCCAGCCGGACAGGGGGCACAGATACGCAGTATTTT. Translated, it gives CASRTGGTDTQYF. The chain carries TRBV6-6 and TRBJ2-3, with 9 positions matching TRBD1. The CDR3 covers 13 residues. Germline V gives CDR1 MNHNY, CDR2 SVGAGI (reference sequence). The J segment lost 1 base and the V segment lost 8 bases, leaving 1 base of the junction unmatched.

The chain carries TRBV4-1 and TRBJ1-5; D gene unclear. The germline V and J ends were trimmed by 0 bases and 2 bases, with 8 bases remaining between them. Germline values: CDR1 MGHRA, CDR2 YSYEKL. The CDR3 consists of 15 residues. The CDR3 loop reads CASSQEAPGNQPQHF. The CDR3 nucleotides read TGCGCCAGCAGCCAAGAAGCACCGGGCAATCAGCCCCAGCATTTT.

This clone has more than one count but fewer than ten. The chain carries TRBV19 and TRBJ1-1; a possible D gene is TRBD1 (5 bases). Trimming took 4 bases from V and 1 from J, leaving 13 bases between them. The CDR3 is 15 residues long. Germline loops: CDR1 LNHDA, CDR2 SQIVND (reference sequence). The CDR3 is CASSKAGHQNTEAFF. The DNA of the CDR3 is TGTGCCAGTAGTAAGGCCGGACACCAGAACACTGAAGCTTTCTTT.

The rearrangement uses TRBV11-2 and TRBJ2-5, with TRBD2 identical over 10 bases. Germline values: CDR1 SGHAT, CDR2 FQNNGV. The CDR3 runs to 14 residues. V shed 6 bases, J shed 5 bases, and the junction held 6 bases outside the gene matches. For the CDR3, the DNA is TGTGCCAGCAGTTTCGGGACTAGCGCGGAGACCCAGTACTTC. Its protein is CASSFGTSAETQYF. Supplemented by reference TRBV11-2 and TRBJ2-5, the full variable domain reads EAGVAQSPRYKIIEKRQSVAFWCNPISGHATLYWYQQILGQGPKLLIQFQNNGVVDDSQLPKDRFSAERLKGVDSTLKIQPAKLEDSAVYLCASSFGTSAETQYFGPGTRLLVL.

This clone was detected only a few times. The chain couples TRBV2 to TRBJ2-7, with D hard to call. This CDR3 is built from 14 residues. CDR1 SNHLY and CDR2 FYNNEI come from the germline V gene. Trimming shortened V by 1 base and J by 6 bases, and 13 bases separated the two germline ends. CDR3 residues: CASSEVDSLGEQYF. CDR3 bases: TGTGCCAGCAGTGAAGTTGACTCTCTTGGCGAGCAGTACTTC. The variable domain in full, completed from reference TRBV2 and TRBJ2-7, reads EPEVTQTPSHQVTQMGQEVILRCVPISNHLYFYWYRQILGQKVEFLVSFYNNEISEKSEIFDDQFSVERPDGSNFTLKIRSTKLEDSAMYFCASSEVDSLGEQYFGPGTRLTVT.